The 11 T cell receptor beta chains in this list originate from one sample, sequenced in a study of cytomegalovirus exposure and HLA in healthy donors. The study ran its PCR with 60 Vbeta and 13 Jbeta primers. Sequencing used immunoSEQ multiplex PCR; TCRdb keeps in-frame clones, though not all of them. The sample totals some 110,000 clones. Sequences were obtained from PBMCs. These receptors came from a man aged 30 to 45 in good health and CMV-seronegative.

This chain joins TRBV27 and TRBJ2-7; 9 positions match TRBD1. The V gene end was trimmed by 6 bases and the J gene end by 7 bases; junction bases not matched to a gene: 13. CDR1 is MNHEY, CDR2 SMNVEV, per germline (reference sequence). The length of the CDR3 is 15 residues. CDR3 bases: TGTGCCAGCAGATTACAGGGGGCCGGGGTGGAGGAGCAGTACTTC. Translating it yields CASRLQGAGVEEQYF.

V and J are TRBV5-1 and TRBJ2-1, with D tentatively TRBD1 (5 bases). The germline CDR1 and CDR2 sequences are SGHRS and YFSETQ. This CDR3 is 15 amino acids long. Trimming cost V 0 bases and J 9 bases, with 16 bases left between them. CDR3 nucleotides: TGCGCCAGCAGCTTGGCCTGGACAACCCAAGGTGAGCAGTTCTTC. Translation gives CASSLAWTTQGEQFF.

This clone ranks as medium-sized in terms of frequency. This chain joins TRBV6-5 and TRBJ1-1; D remains unclear. Between the trimmed V and J ends, which lost 2 bases and 7 bases, there was a span of 14 bases. The CDR3 has 14 residues. Per the germline V gene, CDR1 is MNHEY and CDR2 is SVGAGI. CDR3 protein: CASSYVSVGGEAFF. The CDR3, as DNA: TGTGCCAGCAGTTACGTTTCGGTTGGCGGTGAAGCTTTCTTT.

This chain connects TRBV21-1 to TRBJ1-3; TRBD1, as called in the table, went unchecked against the DNA. TRBV21-1 is a pseudogene. The CDR3 is 17 residues long. As DNA, the CDR3 is TGTGCCAGCAGCAAGGCATTCGGGACAGACTCTGGAAACACCATATATTTT. It encodes CASSKAFGTDSGNTIYF.

V usage is TRBV5-4 and J usage is TRBJ1-2; TRBD1 matches at 7 bases. With V trimmed by 3 bases and J by 8 bases, 13 bases remained unmatched. The CDR3 loop spans 15 amino acids. Germline lookup yields CDR1 SGHNT and CDR2 YYREEE (reference sequence). The CDR3 loop reads CASSWVDRESLGYTF. The CDR3 DNA is TGTGCCAGCAGCTGGGTCGACAGGGAGTCATTAGGCTACACCTTC.

The chain employs TRBV5-1 and TRBJ1-5, with D possibly being TRBD1 (6 bases). The CDR3 is 15 residues long. V lost 0 bases to trimming and J lost 5 bases, with 12 bases between them. Per the germline V gene, CDR1 is SGHRS and CDR2 is YFSETQ. CDR3 DNA: TGCGCCAGCAGCTTGGGAGGGGGTAACGATCAGCCCCAGCATTTT. This sequence encodes CASSLGGGNDQPQHF.

The chain combines TRBV5-6 with TRBJ1-5, with D possibly TRBD1 on 5 matching bases. V was pared by 2 bases and J by 0 bases, with 12 bases between. Per germline, CDR1 SGHDT and CDR2 YYEEEE. The CDR3 is 16 amino acids. CDR3 coding DNA: TGTGCCAGCAGCTTAGGGACTTTTGTTAGCAATCAGCCCCAGCATTTT. This encodes CASSLGTFVSNQPQHF.

V gene TRBV27 combines with J gene TRBJ1-5; D not certain. The CDR3 has 13 amino acids. The V and J ends lost 2 bases and 5 bases respectively, with 7 bases between them. Germline values: CDR1 MNHEY, CDR2 SMNVEV (reference sequence). The CDR3 region is CASSLNGDQPQHF. The CDR3 DNA reads TGTGCCAGCAGTTTAAACGGGGATCAGCCCCAGCATTTT.

The gene calls are TRBV5-6 and TRBJ1-4; D not resolved. Per germline, CDR1 SGHDT and CDR2 YYEEEE. V was pared by 0 bases and J by 3 bases, with 6 bases between. The CDR3 is 14 residues long. The CDR3, as DNA: TGTGCCAGCAGCTTGGACAGTTCTAATGAAAAACTGTTTTTT. As protein: CASSLDSSNEKLFF.

V and J are TRBV6-1 and TRBJ2-5, with TRBD1 as a possible D gene (6 bases). Gene TRBJ2-7 matches the end of the DNA better, so the J call may be wrong. This CDR3 has 14 amino acids. CDR1 and CDR2 (germline): MNHNS, SASEGT. CDR3 nucleotides: TGTGCCACCGTTACGACAGGAGGCTCCTACGAGCAGTACTTC. Its translation: CATVTTGGSYEQYF.

The chain combines TRBV5-1 with TRBJ2-1, with TRBD2 matching 7 bases. CDR3 length equals 14 residues. J was trimmed by 4 bases and V by 0 bases; bases with no gene match: 1. Germline V gene sequence: CDR1 SGHRS, CDR2 YFSETQ. Written as DNA, the CDR3 is TGCGCCAGCAGCTTGGGAGCGGGATACAATGAGCAGTTCTTC. The encoded protein is CASSLGAGYNEQFF.